This TCR beta chain derives from a study of control samples from healthy donors and cancer patients (dated by TCRdb to 2018 to 2021). Library method: the immunoSEQ multiplex PCR assay. TCRdb took this table from immuneACCESS and kept in-frame rearrangements with V and J called. Such tables lack part of the clones; where checked against another copy, unresolved V genes explain under half of the gap, and the rest is unexplained. The table for this sample lists 150,000 to 200,000 clones; over 85% of them were counted only once. Of the sample, more than 10% is held by the ten largest clones. The germline ends are 9 bases apart after V is trimmed by 6 bases and J by 1 base. CDR1 and CDR2 (SNHLY, FYNNEI) derive from the germline V gene. From its cysteine to its phenylalanine, the CDR3 spans 13 amino acids. Only the CDR3 DNA stays, 39 bases, in frame from base 1. Of note for this clone: The antigen it binds to is not known. Base qualities are not recorded, but no much larger clone differs from it by a single base.

Sequenced input: blood. The source of this sequence is a man aged 25 to 40 in good health. This chain joins TRBV2 to TRBJ1-1, with a tentative D gene TRBD1 over 5 matching bases. DNA sequence: TGTGCCAGCAGGAGGGACGGGAACACTGAAGCTTTCTTT. Protein translation: CASRRDGNTEAFF.